The rows below give T cell receptor beta chains drawn from one sample of a study of tumor-infiltrating lymphocytes in primary liver carcinoma. TCRdb passed the multiplex PCR reads through MiXCR, listing each CDR3 protein once. The sample has 150,000 to 200,000 distinct CDR3 sequences; over 80% are singletons. The sequenced material came from tumor tissue from primary liver carcinoma. The source of these receptors is a man aged 35 to 55 with primary liver carcinoma and hepatitis B virus infection. CDR3s include the opening cysteine and the closing phenylalanine or tryptophan. A D gene is named only where the DNA matches it firmly. Expanded clones get a size class; other rows say once, few or many, or leave the size out.

TRBV4-3	.	TRBD2	TRBJ2-1	CASSPRGSLAGNNEWFF	TGTGCCAGCAGCCCTAGAGGTTCACTAGCGGGTAACAATGAGTGGTTCTTC
TRBV2	.	.	TRBJ2-5	CASSESWSGQETQYF	TGTGCCAGCAGTGAGTCGTGGAGCGGCCAAGAGACCCAGTACTTC
TRBV6-5	.	.	TRBJ2-3	CISNPGLTGTDTQYF	TGTATCAGCAACCCAGGACTAACGGGAACAGATACGCAGTATTTT
TRBV6-5	once	TRBD1	TRBJ1-4	CASSYSGRTGGKNEKLFF	TGTGCTAGCAGTTACTCAGGAAGGACAGGGGGGAAAAATGAAAAACTGTTTTTT
TRBV5-1	.	.	TRBJ2-4	CASSLRGFEKNIQYF	TGCGCCAGCAGTTTGAGGGGGTTTGAAAAAAACATTCAGTACTTC
TRBV29-1	.	.	TRBJ2-6	CSAGGADSGANFLTF	TGCAGCGCTGGTGGGGCAGACTCTGGAGCCAACTTCCTGACTTTC
TRBV6-2/TRBV6-3	.	TRBD2	TRBJ2-7	CASSYSVGGQNEQYF	TGTGCCAGCAGTTACTCGGTGGGAGGGCAGAATGAGCAGTACTTC
TRBV12-3/TRBV12-4	.	.	TRBJ1-1	CTSTPGRQNTEAFF	TGTACCAGCACCCCCGGGAGGCAGAACACTGAGGCTTTCTTT
TRBV11-2	once	.	TRBJ2-7	CACSPGGYEQYF	TGCGCCTGCAGTCCCGGGGGTTACGAGCAGTACTTC
TRBV28	.	TRBD2	TRBJ2-3	CTSSLAGGTTDSQYF	TGCACCAGCAGTTTAGCGGGAGGGACGACAGATTCGCAGTATTTT
TRBV5-5	.	TRBD2	TRBJ2-3	CASILIRGGTDTQYF	TGTGCCAGTATCTTGATACGGGGGGGGACAGATACGCAGTATTTT
TRBV28	many	TRBD1	TRBJ2-7	CASSYYYRDRGTYEQYF	TGTGCCAGCAGTTACTATTACCGGGACAGGGGCACCTACGAGCAGTACTTC
TRBV29-1	many	.	TRBJ2-1	CSVRSVINEQFF	TGCAGCGTTCGGAGTGTCATCAATGAGCAGTTCTTC
TRBV6-1	.	.	TRBJ2-7	CASGEARVSYEQYF	TGTGCTAGCGGTGAAGCGCGGGTTTCCTACGAGCAGTACTTC